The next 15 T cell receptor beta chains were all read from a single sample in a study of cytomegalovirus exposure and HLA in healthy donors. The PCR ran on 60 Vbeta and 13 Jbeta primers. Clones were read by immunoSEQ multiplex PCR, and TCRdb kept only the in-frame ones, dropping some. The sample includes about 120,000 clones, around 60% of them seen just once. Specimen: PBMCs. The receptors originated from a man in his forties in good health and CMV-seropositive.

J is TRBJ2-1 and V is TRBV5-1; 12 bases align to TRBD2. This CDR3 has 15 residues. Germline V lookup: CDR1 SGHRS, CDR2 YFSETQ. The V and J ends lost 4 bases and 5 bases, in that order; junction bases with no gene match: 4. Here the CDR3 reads CASSPSGGADNEQFF. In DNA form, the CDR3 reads TGCGCCAGCAGCCCTAGCGGGGGGGCTGACAATGAGCAGTTCTTC.

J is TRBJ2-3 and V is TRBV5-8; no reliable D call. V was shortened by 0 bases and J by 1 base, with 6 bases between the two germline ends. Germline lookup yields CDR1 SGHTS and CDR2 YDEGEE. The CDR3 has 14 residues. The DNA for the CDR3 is TGTGCCAGCAGCTTGGCCCCAGGCACAGATACGCAGTATTTT. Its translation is CASSLAPGTDTQYF.

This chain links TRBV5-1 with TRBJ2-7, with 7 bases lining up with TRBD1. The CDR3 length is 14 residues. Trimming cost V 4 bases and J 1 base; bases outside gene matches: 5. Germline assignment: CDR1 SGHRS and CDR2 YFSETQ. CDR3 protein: CASSPRQGSYEQYF. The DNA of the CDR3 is TGCGCCAGCAGCCCGCGACAGGGTTCCTACGAGCAGTACTTC.

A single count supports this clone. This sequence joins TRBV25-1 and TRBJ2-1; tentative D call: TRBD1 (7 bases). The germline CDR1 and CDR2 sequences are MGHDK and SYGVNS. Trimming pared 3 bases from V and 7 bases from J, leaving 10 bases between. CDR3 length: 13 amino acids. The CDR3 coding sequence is TGTGCCAGCAGTGAGGCAGGGGGGAATGAGCAGTTCTTC. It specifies CASSEAGGNEQFF.

CDR3 residues: CASSPLTGSSEQYF. DNA for the CDR3: TGTGCCAGCAGCCCCTTGACAGGGAGCTCCGAGCAGTACTTC. The chain recombines TRBV7-9 with TRBJ2-7; TRBD1 matches 7 bases. CDR3 length: 14 residues. Germline trimming cut 5 bases from V and 6 bases from J; bases unmatched to any gene: 10. Germline CDR1 SEHNR, CDR2 FQNEAQ (reference sequence).

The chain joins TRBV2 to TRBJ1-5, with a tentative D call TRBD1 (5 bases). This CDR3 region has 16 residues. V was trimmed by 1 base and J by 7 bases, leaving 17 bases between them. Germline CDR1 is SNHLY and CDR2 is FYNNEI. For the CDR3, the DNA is TGTGCCAGCAGTGAAGACAGGATCCACATAAGGCAGCCCCAGCATTTT. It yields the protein CASSEDRIHIRQPQHF.

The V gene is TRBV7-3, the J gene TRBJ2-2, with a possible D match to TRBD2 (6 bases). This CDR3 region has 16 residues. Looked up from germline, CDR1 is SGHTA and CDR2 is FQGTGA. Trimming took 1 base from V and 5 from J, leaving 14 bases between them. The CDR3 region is CASSLIGSGGTGELFF. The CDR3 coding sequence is TGTGCCAGCAGCTTAATCGGGAGTGGTGGAACCGGGGAGCTGTTTTTT.

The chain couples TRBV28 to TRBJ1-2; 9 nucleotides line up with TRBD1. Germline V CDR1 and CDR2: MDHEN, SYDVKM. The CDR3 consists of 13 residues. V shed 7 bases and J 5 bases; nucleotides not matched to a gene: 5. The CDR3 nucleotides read TGTGCCAGCACTCTGGACAGGGGTTATGGCTACACCTTC. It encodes CASTLDRGYGYTF.

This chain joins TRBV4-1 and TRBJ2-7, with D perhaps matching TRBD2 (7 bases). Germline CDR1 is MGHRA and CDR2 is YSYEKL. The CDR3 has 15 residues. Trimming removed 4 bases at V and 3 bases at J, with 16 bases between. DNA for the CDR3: TGCGCCAGCAGCCTTCGGGGGGCTGCAGACTACGAGCAGTACTTC. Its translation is CASSLRGAADYEQYF.

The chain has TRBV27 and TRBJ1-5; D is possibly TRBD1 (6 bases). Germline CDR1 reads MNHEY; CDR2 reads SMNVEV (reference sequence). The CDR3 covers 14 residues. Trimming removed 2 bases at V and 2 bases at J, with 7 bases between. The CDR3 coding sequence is TGTGCCAGCAGTTTAAAGGGGGGCAATCAGCCCCAGCATTTT. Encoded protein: CASSLKGGNQPQHF.

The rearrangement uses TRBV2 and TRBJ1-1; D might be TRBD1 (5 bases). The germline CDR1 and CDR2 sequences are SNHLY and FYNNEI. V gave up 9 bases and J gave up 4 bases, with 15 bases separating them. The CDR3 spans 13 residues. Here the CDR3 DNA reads TGTGCCAGGGGAGGGGCCGGGGTCACTGAAGCTTTCTTT. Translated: CARGGAGVTEAFF.

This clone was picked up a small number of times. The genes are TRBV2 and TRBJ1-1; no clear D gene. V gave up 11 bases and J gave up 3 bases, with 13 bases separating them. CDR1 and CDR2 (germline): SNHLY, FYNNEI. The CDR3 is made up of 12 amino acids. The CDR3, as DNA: TGTGCCTCCCTCTGGAGGGACACTGAAGCTTTCTTT. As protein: CASLWRDTEAFF.

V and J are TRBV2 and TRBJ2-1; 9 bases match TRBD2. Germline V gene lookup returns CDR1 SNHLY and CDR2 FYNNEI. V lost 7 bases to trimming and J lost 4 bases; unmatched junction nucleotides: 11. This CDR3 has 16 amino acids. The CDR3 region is CASTPVFAGGYNEQFF. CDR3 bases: TGTGCCAGCACCCCGGTGTTTGCGGGGGGGTACAATGAGCAGTTCTTC.

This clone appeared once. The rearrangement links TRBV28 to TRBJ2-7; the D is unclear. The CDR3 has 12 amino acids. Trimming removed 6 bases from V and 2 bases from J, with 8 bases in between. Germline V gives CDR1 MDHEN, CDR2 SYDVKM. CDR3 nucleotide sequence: TGTGCCAGCAGCTCGGTCACCTACGAGCAGTACTTC. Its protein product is CASSSVTYEQYF.

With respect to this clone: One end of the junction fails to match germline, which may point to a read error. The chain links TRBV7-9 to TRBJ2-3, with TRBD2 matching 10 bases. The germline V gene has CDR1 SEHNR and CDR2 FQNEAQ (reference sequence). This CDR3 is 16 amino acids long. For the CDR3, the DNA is TGTGCCAGCAGCCTAGCCAGCGGGAGGGCCATAGATACGCAGTATTTT. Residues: CASSLASGRAIDTQYF.